The 30 T cell receptor beta chains below were found in one sample sequenced in a study of T-cell memory formation after mild COVID-19 (TCRdb year 2021). Library prep was done by 5' RACE. Sequencing was performed on an Illumina NovaSeq 6000. Using fastp trimming at Q25 and MiXCR clonotype assembly, TCRdb reanalyzed the public sequencing data and kept in-frame beta chains. Rows with one shared CDR3 protein collapse into an entry with the most common genes and DNA. The sample records 80,000 to 95,000 distinct CDR3 sequences, more than 20% of which are singletons. The ten most abundant clones make up about 40% of the sample. The sequencing sample was made of PBMCs or a T cell subset sorted from them (not recorded which). The receptors shown here come from a man aged 18 to 29 who had mild COVID-19 (a few samples of this study predate the infection). The sample titles of this study are shuffled in the database, so cell type and time point are left out; the donor was told from shared clones.

This clonotype has only a few counts. This sequence joins TRBV5-5 and TRBJ1-1, with D hard to call. V lost 0 bases and J lost 5, with 5 bases in between. The CDR3 is made up of 12 amino acids. From germline, CDR1 is SGHKS and CDR2 YYEKEE (reference sequence). The CDR3 sequence is CASSLVRTEAFF. The CDR3 region has the DNA TGTGCCAGCAGCTTGGTTCGGACTGAAGCTTTCTTT.

A few counts support this clonotype. The J gene is TRBJ2-7, the V gene TRBV5-1; D call uncertain. CDR1 SGHRS and CDR2 YFSETQ come from the germline V gene. The V end was cut by 4 bases, the J end by 3 bases, with 11 bases between. The CDR3 extends over 13 amino acids. CDR3 residues: CASSPTADYEQYF. The DNA for the CDR3 is TGCGCCAGCAGCCCAACGGCAGACTACGAGCAGTACTTC.

This sequence joins TRBV4-1 and TRBJ2-7; TRBD1 is a possible D gene (6 bases). V was clipped by 6 bases and J by 1 base, with 16 bases between them. The CDR3 length is 15 residues. Germline V gives CDR1 MGHRA, CDR2 YSYEKL. CDR3 in amino acids: CASSLGRDTSYEQYV. CDR3 coding DNA: TGCGCCAGCAGTTTAGGCCGGGACACGTCCTACGAGCAGTACGTC.

This clonotype was recorded a few times. The chain combines TRBV29-1 with TRBJ2-1, with 11 positions matching TRBD2. The CDR3 extends over 14 amino acids. The junction had 3 bases not matched to a gene; V was cut back by 4 bases and J by 4 bases. CDR1 is SQVTM, CDR2 ANQGSEA, per germline. The CDR3 here is CSVVGLAGYNEQFF. The CDR3 DNA reads TGCAGCGTTGTTGGACTAGCGGGTTACAATGAGCAGTTCTTC.

V and J are TRBV6-2 or TRBV6-3 and TRBJ1-5; the D is unclear. This CDR3 is 13 amino acids long. Germline loops: CDR1 MNHEY, CDR2 SVGEGT. V was shortened by 6 bases and J by 4 bases, with 10 bases between the two germline ends. CDR3 region: CASSPGPNQPQHF. As DNA, the CDR3 is TGTGCCAGCAGCCCTGGACCGAATCAGCCCCAGCATTTT.

The chain employs TRBV13 and TRBJ1-2; TRBD1 might be the D (5 bases). This CDR3 is built from 12 residues. V was trimmed by 2 bases and J by 6 bases, leaving 7 bases between them. CDR1 and CDR2 from the germline V gene are PRHDT and FYEKMQ (reference sequence). In DNA form, the CDR3 reads TGTGCCAGCAGCTTATCAGGGAATGGCTACACCTTC. Protein: CASSLSGNGYTF.

This clonotype was detected only a few times. The V and J genes are TRBV12-3 or TRBV12-4 and TRBJ2-1, with 8 positions matching TRBD1. V was pared by 7 bases and J by 7 bases, with 6 bases of the junction left unmatched. This CDR3 is built from 13 residues. In DNA form, the CDR3 reads TGTGCCAGCACCCAGACAGGGGTGAATGAGCAGTTCTTC. This gives the protein CASTQTGVNEQFF.

V usage is TRBV6-2 or TRBV6-3 and J usage is TRBJ2-7, with 8 bases fitting TRBD1. Losses at the gene ends were 2 bases for V and 3 bases for J; bases not matched to a gene: 3. The CDR3 is 14 amino acids. The germline V gene encodes CDR1 MNHEY and CDR2 SVGEGT. CDR3 in amino acids: CASSYRTGSYEQYF. CDR3 nucleotide sequence: TGTGCCAGCAGTTACCGGACAGGGAGCTACGAGCAGTACTTC.

This clonotype was counted only a few times. The rearrangement joins TRBV11-2 to TRBJ2-5, with 10 bases matching TRBD2. Per germline, CDR1 SGHAT and CDR2 FQNNGV. The V gene end was trimmed by 5 bases and the J gene end by 5 bases; junction bases not matched to a gene: 20. The CDR3 contains 19 residues. The CDR3 reads CASSPYPGSSGGAKETQYF. The CDR3 DNA reads as TGTGCCAGCAGCCCCTATCCGGGGTCCAGCGGGGGGGCCAAGGAGACCCAGTACTTC.

The chain recombines TRBV7-2 with TRBJ1-2; TRBD1 matches at 7 bases. V dropped 5 bases and J dropped 8; count of bases not matched to a gene: 8. The CDR3 is 13 residues long. Germline V gene lookup returns CDR1 SGHTA and CDR2 FQGNSA. In nucleotides, the CDR3 is TGTGCCAGCAGCGCGGACAGGTTAAGGGGCTACACCTTC. Translating gives CASSADRLRGYTF.

In this sample, this clonotype turned up a few times. V is TRBV12-3 or TRBV12-4 and J is TRBJ2-7; D may be TRBD2 (6 bases). V was cut by 5 bases and J by 0 bases, with 14 bases left in between. There are 15 residues in the CDR3. CDR3 coding DNA: TGTGCCAGCAGTGGGAGGCGGGGTCCCTCCTACGAGCAGTACTTC. This sequence encodes CASSGRRGPSYEQYF.

This clonotype turned up a few times. This chain connects TRBV6-5 to TRBJ2-3; D tentatively fits TRBD1 or TRBD2 (5 bases each). This CDR3 is 14 amino acids long. Germline CDR1 reads MNHEY; CDR2 reads SVGAGI. Trimming stripped 6 bases from V and 1 base from J, with 11 bases between. This chain's CDR3 is CASRPTGRTDTQYF. CDR3 coding DNA: TGTGCCAGCAGGCCTACGGGACGCACAGATACGCAGTATTTT.

The genes are TRBV11-2 and TRBJ2-5; possibly TRBD1 for D (6 bases). CDR3 length: 16 residues. Germline-derived CDR1 and CDR2 are SGHAT and FQNNGV. Deletions cut 0 bases from V and 5 bases from J, with 16 bases between. CDR3 loop: CASSLDLRGSGETQYF. The CDR3 DNA reads as TGTGCCAGCAGCTTAGATCTCAGGGGTTCGGGCGAGACCCAGTACTTC.

In regard to this clonotype: The junction departs from the called germline gene at one end, perhaps through a read error. This chain uses TRBV4-2 with TRBJ2-1; D is ambiguous. This CDR3 region has 11 residues. From germline, CDR1 is LGHNA and CDR2 YNFKEQ. The CDR3 coding sequence is TGTGCCAGCAGCCCAGGCAGCTTTAAGCTCTTC. Its protein is CASSPGSFKLF.

This clonotype was seen a handful of times. CDR3 in amino acids: CATRRIGLEDTQYF. CDR3 nucleotide sequence: TGTGCCACAAGGAGGATTGGATTGGAAGATACGCAGTATTTT. The chain couples TRBV12-3 or TRBV12-4 to TRBJ2-3, with a weak D call TRBD2 (5 bases). The CDR3 consists of 14 residues. V lost 10 bases and J 5 bases, leaving 19 bases between the germline ends.

In its sample, this clonotype was seen a few times. The V gene is TRBV11-1, the J gene TRBJ1-1, with D hard to call. In germline, CDR1 is SGHAT, CDR2 FQDESV (reference sequence). V lost 2 bases and J lost 6, with 13 bases in between. This CDR3 has 14 amino acids. The DNA for the CDR3 is TGTGCCAGCAGCTTATCAAGGCCGCAACCTGAAGCTTTCTTT. This translates into CASSLSRPQPEAFF.

This clonotype has just a few counts. The chain carries TRBV29-1 and TRBJ2-2, with a weak D call TRBD1 (6 bases). V was shortened by 7 bases and J by 7 bases, with 13 bases between the two germline ends. CDR1 is SQVTM and CDR2 is ANQGSEA in the germline V gene. CDR3 size: 12 residues. The CDR3 DNA reads as TGCAGCGGAGAGCAGGGGAACGGGGAGCTGTTTTTT. This codes for CSGEQGNGELFF.

This clonotype was observed a few times. The V call is TRBV4-3, the J call TRBJ2-5, with unresolved D. The germline V gene has CDR1 LGHNA and CDR2 YSLEER. The CDR3 length is 13 residues. V lost 2 bases, J lost 3 bases, and 7 bases lay in between. In DNA, the CDR3 is TGCGCCAGCAGCCAATTTGGCAAAGAGACCCAGTACTTC. Translated, it gives CASSQFGKETQYF.

This clonotype has more than one count but fewer than ten. The CDR3 sequence is CASSSPADRGTDTQYF. The CDR3 nucleotides read TGTGCCAGCAGCTCCCCCGCCGACAGGGGTACAGATACGCAGTATTTT. J is TRBJ2-3 and V is TRBV27; TRBD1 matches at 8 bases. CDR1 is MNHEY, CDR2 SMNVEV, per germline (reference sequence). The CDR3 is made up of 16 amino acids. V shed 6 bases and J 3 bases; nucleotides not matched to a gene: 11.

This chain uses TRBV5-8 with TRBJ2-7; D gene ambiguous. V dropped 4 bases and J dropped 3 bases, with 8 bases sitting between them. In germline, CDR1 is SGHTS, CDR2 YDEGEE. The CDR3 covers 12 residues. This CDR3 reads CASSRFFYEQYV. Here the CDR3 DNA reads TGTGCCAGCAGCCGGTTTTTCTACGAGCAGTACGTC.

The rearrangement uses TRBV6-1 and TRBJ2-5; D is unresolved. Germline lookup yields CDR1 MNHNS and CDR2 SASEGT. CDR3 length: 14 residues. With 2 bases removed from V and 7 bases from J, the gap between germline ends came to 14 bases. CDR3 amino acids: CASSEFGGVGTQYF. As DNA, the CDR3 is TGTGCCAGCAGTGAATTTGGCGGCGTCGGGACCCAGTACTTC.

V and J are TRBV7-3 and TRBJ2-1; the match to TRBD1 covers 7 bases. The CDR3 has 15 amino acids. Unmatched junction bases numbered 10, after V lost 5 bases and J lost 6 bases. Germline V gene sequence: CDR1 SGHTA, CDR2 FQGTGA. CDR3: CASSEAQGSRNEQFF. CDR3 sequence (DNA): TGTGCCAGCAGCGAGGCACAGGGGAGCCGCAATGAGCAGTTCTTC.

The V gene is TRBV12-3 or TRBV12-4, the J gene TRBJ1-2; no clear D. Trimming took off 3 bases at V and 4 bases at J, with 15 bases between the two ends. This CDR3 spans 15 amino acids. CDR3 residues: CASSFAVSTVYGYTF. The CDR3 DNA follows: TGTGCCAGCAGTTTTGCAGTCAGTACGGTCTATGGCTACACCTTC.

This clonotype has a handful of counts. The V call is TRBV7-3, the J call TRBJ2-3; 9 bases match TRBD2. CDR3 length: 16 amino acids. The germline CDR1 and CDR2 sequences are SGHTA and FQGTGA. Trimming at V came to 5 bases and at J to 5 bases, leaving 11 bases not matched to a gene. The CDR3 reads CASSQDPGLAGDTQYF. In DNA form, the CDR3 reads TGTGCCAGCAGCCAAGATCCGGGACTAGCAGGAGATACGCAGTATTTT. Drawing the rest from reference TRBV7-3 and TRBJ2-3, the complete variable domain is GAGVSQTPSNKVTEKGKYVELRCDPISGHTALYWYRQSLGQGPEFLIYFQGTGAADDSGLPNDRFFAVRPEGSVSTLKIQRTERGDSAVYLCASSQDPGLAGDTQYFGPGTRLTVL.

In this sample, this clonotype turned up a few times. The V and J genes are TRBV27 and TRBJ2-2; a weak D match, TRBD2 (5 bases). Trimming cost V 5 bases and J 1 base, with 5 bases left between them. Germline values: CDR1 MNHEY, CDR2 SMNVEV (reference sequence). The CDR3 totals 13 residues. CDR3 nucleotides: TGTGCCAGCAGTGGAGGGAACACCGGGGAGCTGTTTTTT. Translating it yields CASSGGNTGELFF.

V is TRBV7-8 and J is TRBJ1-1; D is ambiguous. Germline assignment: CDR1 SGHVS and CDR2 FQNEAQ. Deletions cut 3 bases from V and 3 bases from J, with 8 bases between. CDR3 size: 13 residues. This CDR3 is CASSFRADTEAFF. The CDR3 nucleotides read TGTGCCAGCAGCTTTCGGGCAGACACTGAAGCTTTCTTT.

This clonotype appeared a few times. The J gene is TRBJ2-3, the V gene TRBV19; maybe TRBD2 (5 bases). The V and J ends lost 3 bases and 1 base respectively, with 8 bases between them. This CDR3 has 14 amino acids. CDR1 is LNHDA, CDR2 SQIVND, per germline (reference sequence). CDR3 residues: CASSIERGTDTQYF. The CDR3, as DNA: TGTGCCAGTAGTATTGAGAGGGGCACAGATACGCAGTATTTT.

As concerns this clonotype: This likely comes from a read error, as the CDR3 has no conserved phenylalanine or tryptophan at its end. No DNA is shown, since the ends of the CDR3 on it are uncertain; the CDR3 is the one TCRdb lists. The chain has TRBV3-1 and TRBJ2-1; the D segment call TRBD1 is taken from the table without a DNA check. Looked up from germline, CDR1 is LGHDT and CDR2 is YNNKEL (reference sequence). The CDR3 has 14 residues if both end residues are counted. The CDR3 reads CASSHPGPGNELFL.

DNA of the CDR3: TGCAGCGTTGAAGGCCTTAGGGACAGGGGGCGAGGGGAGCTGTTTTTT. Translating gives CSVEGLRDRGRGELFF. The chain carries TRBV29-1 and TRBJ2-2, with TRBD1 matching 12 bases. After removal of 1 base from V and 8 bases from J, the junction contained 8 bases not matched to a gene. The CDR3 has 16 residues. Germline V gene lookup returns CDR1 SQVTM and CDR2 ANQGSEA.

This clonotype was detected a few times. The genes are TRBV13 and TRBJ2-2; possible D gene TRBD1, 6 bases. Trimming cost V 6 bases and J 5 bases, with 10 bases left between them. CDR1 and CDR2 from the germline V gene are PRHDT and FYEKMQ (reference sequence). The CDR3 runs to 13 residues. CDR3 amino acids: CASRPTGTGELFF. DNA of the CDR3: TGTGCCAGCAGGCCAACAGGGACCGGGGAGCTGTTTTTT.